These 13 T cell receptor beta chains were sequenced from one sample in a study of monozygotic twins with inflammatory bowel disease. Reprocessing the 5' RACE reads, TCRdb reports a single entry for every CDR3 protein and omits DNA. The specimen's table records 150,000 to 200,000 distinct CDR3 sequences. The sequenced sample consisted of blood. Receptor source: a human donor with ulcerative colitis or Crohn's disease, or a healthy co-twin of an affected twin (not recorded which).

The chain has TRBV6-5 and TRBJ2-7; the TRBD1 assignment by TCRdb is unverifiable without DNA. This CDR3 has 13 residues. The germline V gene encodes CDR1 MNHEY and CDR2 SVGAGI. CDR3 sequence reads: CASSSGTVQEQYF.

V and J are TRBV12-3 or TRBV12-4 and TRBJ1-2; TCRdb's D call of TRBD1 is untestable without DNA. CDR3 length: 13 residues. CDR3: CASSFRQGNGYTF.

The V gene is TRBV7-2, the J gene TRBJ1-1; TCRdb designates TRBD1, a call that cannot be tested without DNA. Looked up from germline, CDR1 is SGHTA and CDR2 is FQGNSA. The length of the CDR3 is 15 residues. The CDR3 protein is CASSLDRLMNTEAFF.

This rearrangement joins TRBV5-1 to TRBJ2-2. CDR1 and CDR2 from the germline V gene are SGHRS and YFSETQ. CDR3 length: 16 residues. The CDR3 protein is CASSWDAIANTGELFF.

This chain connects TRBV5-1 to TRBJ1-3. This CDR3 contains 15 residues. The germline CDR1 and CDR2 sequences are SGHRS and YFSETQ. CDR3 sequence reads: CASSLAQSSGNTIYF.

The chain joins TRBV29-1 to TRBJ2-1; TCRdb names TRBD2, which stays unverified in the absence of DNA. The CDR3 contains 13 residues. The V gene's germline CDR1 is SQVTM and CDR2 ANQGSEA. Here the CDR3 reads CSVGSAVYNEQFF.

V is TRBV12-3 or TRBV12-4 and J is TRBJ1-5; TCRdb's D call of TRBD1 is untestable without DNA. The CDR3 contains 15 residues. This CDR3 is CASSGPGYSNQPQHF.

The V and J genes are TRBV5-1 and TRBJ2-5; the D call from TCRdb, TRBD1, cannot be confirmed without DNA. From germline, CDR1 is SGHRS and CDR2 YFSETQ. The CDR3 sequence is 14 residues long. The CDR3: CASSRYRGEETQYF.

The rearrangement uses TRBV20-1 and TRBJ2-7; TCRdb proposes TRBD1, but this gene call is untestable without DNA. The germline gives CDR1 DFQATT, CDR2 SNEGSKA (reference sequence). The CDR3 runs 13 residues. CDR3 amino acids: CRLSQGALHEQYF.

This rearrangement joins TRBV5-6 to TRBJ2-1; the TCRdb call, TRBD1, lacks DNA for checking. The germline V gene has CDR1 SGHDT and CDR2 YYEEEE. The CDR3 contains 14 residues. The CDR3 is CASSLTGNYNEQFF.

The V and J genes are TRBV28 and TRBJ2-3; TCRdb designates TRBD1, a call that cannot be tested without DNA. The CDR3 contains 17 residues. Per the germline V gene, CDR1 is MDHEN and CDR2 is SYDVKM. CDR3: CASSLYRDRYFADTQYF.

The chain links TRBV5-5 to TRBJ1-1; TCRdb selects TRBD1, and the lack of DNA leaves this call unchecked. This CDR3 spans 16 amino acids. The V gene's germline CDR1 is SGHKS and CDR2 YYEKEE (reference sequence). This CDR3 is CASSFYIQGASTEAFF.

This sequence joins TRBV9 and TRBJ2-1; the D call from TCRdb, TRBD2, cannot be confirmed without DNA. Germline-derived CDR1 and CDR2 are SGDLS and YYNGEE. The CDR3 length is 17 residues. The CDR3 reads CASSVEGGGRASNEQFF. The full variable domain, completed using reference TRBV9 and TRBJ2-1, is DSGVTQTPKHLITATGQRVTLRCSPRSGDLSVYWYQQSLDQGLQFLIQYYNGEERAKGNILERFSAQQFPDLHSELNLSSLELGDSALYFCASSVEGGGRASNEQFFGPGTRLTVL.